A single sample gave rise to the 17 T cell receptor beta chains below, sequenced in a study of shared clonotypes between healthy human individuals. TCRdb keeps only in-frame clones here, not all; method: immunoSEQ multiplex PCR. In the table there are 2.5 million or so clones, around 94% of which are singletons. The material sequenced was naive CD4+ T cells sorted from blood. Subset noted: CD45RA+ positively selected. The receptors come from a man between 18 and 29 years old in good health.

The chain couples TRBV11-3 to TRBJ2-5; TRBD1 is a possible D gene (6 bases). The J call is doubtful: the DNA matches TRBJ2-7 better. From germline, CDR1 is SGHNT and CDR2 YENEEA. The CDR3 runs 13 residues. The CDR3 region has the DNA TGTGCCAGCAGCGCTGACAGGAGCTACGAGCAGTACTTC. Protein product: CASSADRSYEQYF.

The gene calls are TRBV5-5 and TRBJ1-2, with 8 bases fitting TRBD1. The CDR3 is 15 amino acids. Germline V gene lookup returns CDR1 SGHKS and CDR2 YYEKEE (reference sequence). The ends lost 0 bases at V and 4 bases at J; junction bases unmatched: 5. CDR3 in DNA: TGTGCCAGCAGCTTGGGGGGACAGGCCCCCTATGGCTACACCTTC. This encodes CASSLGGQAPYGYTF.

V usage is TRBV5-8 and J usage is TRBJ1-2; 8 positions agree with TRBD1. The junction had 13 bases not matched to a gene; V was cut back by 1 base and J by 5 bases. The CDR3 extends over 17 amino acids. The germline V gene has CDR1 SGHTS and CDR2 YDEGEE. The CDR3 here is CASSLKRETGEGYGYTF. The CDR3 nucleotides are TGTGCCAGCAGCTTGAAAAGGGAGACAGGGGAGGGTTATGGCTACACCTTC.

The CDR3, as DNA: TGCGCCAGCAGCCAAGAACCGGGAGGGCCTTCCTACAATGAGCAGTTCTTC. Residues: CASSQEPGGPSYNEQFF. V gene TRBV4-3 combines with J gene TRBJ2-1; 8 positions match TRBD2. The CDR3 has 17 amino acids. Germline assignment: CDR1 LGHNA and CDR2 YSLEER. The V and J ends lost 0 bases and 1 base, in that order; junction bases with no gene match: 5.

The rearrangement joins TRBV6-6 to TRBJ1-2; 7 nucleotides align to TRBD1. The CDR3 is made up of 15 amino acids. J was trimmed by 4 bases and V by 2 bases; bases with no gene match: 7. The germline CDR1 and CDR2 sequences are MNHNY and SVGAGI (reference sequence). As DNA, the CDR3 is TGTGCCAGCAGTTACCCCCGGGACAGCGTCTATGGCTACACCTTC. It translates to CASSYPRDSVYGYTF.

The genes are TRBV14 and TRBJ1-4, with D unclear. The CDR3 loop spans 15 amino acids. Germline CDR1 reads SGHDN; CDR2 reads FVKESK. V shed 5 bases and J shed 8 bases, with 18 bases lying between them. The CDR3 DNA reads as TGTGCCAGCAGCAAAAACTTTCATGGTGGCGAAAAACTGTTTTTT. Its translation is CASSKNFHGGEKLFF.

V and J are TRBV11-3 and TRBJ2-1; D is unclear. Trimming removed 5 bases from V and 6 bases from J, with 11 bases in between. Germline lookup yields CDR1 SGHNT and CDR2 YENEEA. The CDR3 runs 13 residues. CDR3 coding DNA: TGTGCCAGCAGCGAATTTCGGGCCAATGAGCAGTTCTTC. Encoded protein: CASSEFRANEQFF.

The genes are TRBV27 and TRBJ2-7; tentative D call: TRBD1 (7 bases). The CDR3 loop spans 17 amino acids. Germline-derived CDR1 and CDR2 are MNHEY and SMNVEV (reference sequence). Trimming removed 6 bases at V and 2 bases at J, with 23 bases between. CDR3 amino acids: CASSNRGGTARPYEQYF. CDR3 nucleotide sequence: TGTGCCAGCAGCAACCGGGGCGGGACAGCGAGGCCCTACGAGCAGTACTTC.

This chain uses TRBV5-4 with TRBJ2-3, with 13 bases identical to TRBD2. CDR1 is SGHNT, CDR2 YYREEE, per germline (reference sequence). J lost 3 bases, V lost 6 bases, and 7 bases had no gene match. This CDR3 has 16 amino acids. The chain's CDR3 is CASKETSGRRTDTQYF. CDR3 coding DNA: TGTGCCAGCAAGGAGACTAGCGGGAGGCGTACAGATACGCAGTATTTT.

The gene calls are TRBV5-1 and TRBJ2-7; TRBD1 matches at 9 bases. V lost 4 bases, J lost 2 bases, and 10 bases stayed unmatched. The CDR3 has 16 amino acids. Germline CDR1 reads SGHRS; CDR2 reads YFSETQ. CDR3 coding DNA: TGCGCCAGCAGCATAACCGGGACAGGGACTCCCTACGAGCAGTACTTC. Protein: CASSITGTGTPYEQYF.

J is TRBJ1-6 and V is TRBV7-2; D ambiguous. CDR3 size: 14 residues. The germline CDR1 and CDR2 sequences are SGHTA and FQGNSA. V dropped 5 bases and J dropped 7 bases, with 12 bases sitting between them. CDR3 residues: CASSLSTANSPLHF. The CDR3 DNA follows: TGTGCCAGCAGCCTAAGCACAGCCAATTCACCCCTCCACTTT.

This chain connects TRBV19 to TRBJ1-4; 8 bases align to TRBD1. J gave up 0 bases and V 9 bases, and 12 bases lay outside the gene matches. The germline CDR1 and CDR2 sequences are LNHDA and SQIVND (reference sequence). This CDR3 region has 17 residues. CDR3 sequence reads: CARPTGGGTPTNEKLFF. CDR3 coding DNA: TGTGCCAGACCTACAGGGGGGGGGACCCCAACTAATGAAAAACTGTTTTTT.

This clone was seen once. V and J are TRBV7-2 and TRBJ2-2; D is perhaps TRBD2 (6 bases). The CDR3 spans 15 residues. CDR1 is SGHTA and CDR2 is FQGNSA in the germline V gene. Trimming stripped 2 bases from V and 9 bases from J, with 16 bases between. The CDR3 nucleotides read TGTGCCAGCAGCTTACAACTAGCCACTACCTGGGAGCTGTTTTTT. Protein sequence: CASSLQLATTWELFF. Full variable domain (missing parts from reference TRBV7-2 and TRBJ2-2): GAGVSQSPSNKVTEKGKDVELRCDPISGHTALYWYRQSLGQGLEFLIYFQGNSAPDKSGLPSDRFSAERTGGSVSTLTIQRTQQEDSAVYLCASSLQLATTWELFFGEGSRLTVL.

V is TRBV4-3 and J is TRBJ2-7, with 10 bases matching TRBD1. Germline V lookup: CDR1 LGHNA, CDR2 YSLEER. The CDR3 length is 14 residues. Trimming removed 6 bases from V and 3 bases from J; junction bases left unmatched: 5. CDR3 residues: CASSRDRGNYEQYF. CDR3 coding DNA: TGCGCCAGCAGTCGGGACAGGGGTAACTACGAGCAGTACTTC.

The chain combines TRBV2 with TRBJ1-2; weak D call: TRBD1 (5 bases). The V end was cut by 3 bases, the J end by 7 bases, with 6 bases between. The CDR3 extends over 11 amino acids. CDR1 and CDR2 (germline): SNHLY, FYNNEI. CDR3 sequence (DNA): TGTGCCAGCAGTGACAGGGTTGGCTACACCTTC. Amino acid sequence: CASSDRVGYTF.

This chain uses TRBV5-5 with TRBJ1-3, with D uncertain. The ends were cut back, 5 bases at V and 0 bases at J, with 12 bases in the middle. Germline CDR1 and CDR2: SGHKS and YYEKEE (reference sequence). This CDR3 comprises 15 residues. This chain's CDR3 is CASSPDGYSGNTIYF. The CDR3 bases are TGTGCCAGCAGTCCCGACGGATACTCTGGAAACACCATATATTTT.

The chain uses TRBV6-4 and TRBJ1-2; D not resolved. Trimming took off 0 bases at V and 8 bases at J, with 13 bases between the two ends. CDR3 length: 14 amino acids. Germline assignment: CDR1 MRHNA and CDR2 SNTAGT. The CDR3 bases are TGTGCCAGCAGTGACTCTATGGGAGTGGGCGGCTACACCTTC. Translated: CASSDSMGVGGYTF.